This passage covers 26 T cell receptor beta chains from one sample sequenced in a study of vaccination effects on CD4 cells after COVID-19. The method was immunoSEQ multiplex PCR; TCRdb's version includes in-frame clones alone and lacks a portion of them. The sample holds approximately 29,000 clones, 72% seen once. For these TCRs, the target antigens are not known. Before sequencing took place, the ViraFEST assay used viral peptide pools to expand antigen-specific CD4+ T cells. Following 10 days of culture, CD4+ T cells were isolated. Sometime from March through December 2020, the person acquired a SARS-CoV-2 infection that PCR confirmed. The material sequenced was CD4+ T cells from PBMCs cultured with a peptide pool, taken before COVID-19 vaccination. The origin of the receptors is a human donor who had a prior SARS-CoV-2 infection.

V and J are TRBV12-3 or TRBV12-4 and TRBJ1-6; D call uncertain. The V end was cut by 2 bases, the J end by 9 bases, with 5 bases between. CDR3 size: 12 residues. The CDR3 coding sequence is TGTGCCAGCAGTTTATCGGGTTCACCCCTCCACTTT. Translation: CASSLSGSPLHF.

The chain carries TRBV19 and TRBJ1-6, with D tentatively TRBD1 (6 bases). The CDR3 sequence is 14 residues long. Germline CDR1 is LNHDA and CDR2 is SQIVND (reference sequence). The V end was cut by 2 bases, the J end by 7 bases, with 9 bases between. The CDR3, as DNA: TGTGCCAGTAGTATAACAGGGAGCAATTCACCCCTCCACTTT. Translating it yields CASSITGSNSPLHF.

The rearrangement links TRBV5-1 to TRBJ2-7, with 7 bases aligning to TRBD1. Per the germline V gene, CDR1 is SGHRS and CDR2 is YFSETQ. There are 13 residues in the CDR3. The V segment lost 4 bases and the J segment 5 bases; nucleotides outside the gene matches: 6. Written as DNA, the CDR3 is TGCGCCAGCAGCCCCTACGGGACAGACGAGCAGTACTTC. Protein sequence: CASSPYGTDEQYF.

The chain has TRBV11-3 and TRBJ1-3; no definite D call. CDR1 SGHNT and CDR2 YENEEA come from the germline V gene. V lost 0 bases and J 2 bases, leaving 2 bases between the germline ends. The CDR3 contains 13 residues. The CDR3 coding sequence is TGTGCCAGCAGCTTAGAGCCTGGAAACACCATATATTTT. Protein: CASSLEPGNTIYF. Drawing the rest from reference TRBV11-3 and TRBJ1-3, the complete variable domain is EAGVVQSPRYKIIEKKQPVAFWCNPISGHNTLYWYLQNLGQGPELLIRYENEEAVDDSQLPKDRFSAERLKGVDSTLKIQPAELGDSAVYLCASSLEPGNTIYFGEGSWLTVV.

The J gene is TRBJ2-1, the V gene TRBV5-5, with TRBD1 as a possible D gene (6 bases). Germline V gives CDR1 SGHKS, CDR2 YYEKEE (reference sequence). The CDR3 runs 15 residues. Trimming removed 7 bases from V and 2 bases from J, with 16 bases in between. For the CDR3, the DNA is TGTGCCAGCGGGATGACAGGTGGTACCTACAATGAGCAGTTCTTC. Protein sequence: CASGMTGGTYNEQFF.

This sequence joins TRBV27 and TRBJ1-2, with 8 bases that match TRBD1. The germline CDR1 and CDR2 sequences are MNHEY and SMNVEV (reference sequence). Trimming took 5 bases from V and 2 from J; bases not matched to a gene: 1. This CDR3 spans 13 amino acids. CDR3 in amino acids: CASSRTGNYGYTF. The CDR3 region has the DNA TGTGCCAGCAGTCGGACAGGGAACTATGGCTACACCTTC.

This clone appeared a single time. The gene calls are TRBV3-1 (or the pseudogene TRBV3-2) and TRBJ2-2; maybe TRBD2 (5 bases). Germline V gene sequence: CDR1 LGHDT, CDR2 YNNKEL (reference sequence). V was cut by 4 bases and J by 4 bases, with 10 bases left in between. CDR3 size: 14 residues. CDR3 DNA: TGTGCCAGCAGCCGAGAAGGGAGCACCGGGGAGCTGTTTTTT. This encodes CASSREGSTGELFF.

CDR3 sequence: CASSPGGGSYEQYF. CDR3 nucleotides: TGTGCCAGCAGCCCTGGAGGGGGCTCCTACGAGCAGTACTTC. The chain has TRBV2 and TRBJ2-7, with D possibly called TRBD1 or TRBD2 (6 bases each). Germline V CDR1 and CDR2: SNHLY, FYNNEI. Trimming stripped 6 bases from V and 0 bases from J, with 12 bases between. The CDR3 has 14 amino acids.

The table lists this clone with a few counts. The chain links TRBV5-1 to TRBJ2-7; possibly TRBD2 for D (6 bases). The CDR3 is 14 amino acids. Germline values: CDR1 SGHRS, CDR2 YFSETQ. Trimming removed 2 bases at V and 0 bases at J, with 9 bases between. As DNA, the CDR3 is TGCGCCAGCAGCTTCCGGGAGACCTCCTACGAGCAGTACTTC. Its protein is CASSFRETSYEQYF.

Concerning this clone: Other DNA sequences in this specimen translate into the identical CDR3. V is TRBV11-2 and J is TRBJ2-1, with D unclear. Looked up from germline, CDR1 is SGHAT and CDR2 is FQNNGV. V gave up 3 bases and J gave up 0 bases, with 6 bases separating them. This CDR3 has 14 residues. The CDR3 nucleotides read TGTGCCAGCAGCTTCATGCTCTCCTACAATGAGCAGTTCTTC. Its protein product is CASSFMLSYNEQFF.

The gene calls are TRBV27 and TRBJ1-2; D remains ambiguous. V was shortened by 2 bases and J by 5 bases, with 18 bases between the two germline ends. The CDR3 sequence is 16 residues long. Looked up from germline, CDR1 is MNHEY and CDR2 is SMNVEV (reference sequence). The CDR3 region is CASSLSGRAIGYGYTF. The CDR3 nucleotides are TGTGCCAGCAGTTTAAGCGGGAGGGCGATCGGATATGGCTACACCTTC.

This clone has a handful of counts. The J gene is TRBJ1-4, the V gene TRBV4-2; TRBD1 agrees at 7 bases. Unmatched junction bases numbered 4, after V lost 0 bases and J lost 0 bases. CDR3 size: 17 residues. Germline CDR1 and CDR2: LGHNA and YNFKEQ. CDR3 protein: CASSQDGTASTNEKLFF. CDR3 sequence (DNA): TGTGCCAGCAGCCAAGATGGGACAGCCTCAACTAATGAAAAACTGTTTTTT.

In DNA, the CDR3 is TGTGCCAGCAGACCCCCGGGACCCAACAAAGAACGTCCCGGGGAGCTGTTTTTT. Its protein is CASRPPGPNKERPGELFF. The chain uses TRBV21-1 and TRBJ2-2. TRBV21-1 represents a pseudogene. This CDR3 is 18 amino acids long.

J is TRBJ1-2 and V is TRBV5-6; no clear D gene. Per the germline V gene, CDR1 is SGHDT and CDR2 is YYEEEE. The V gene lost 1 base and the J gene lost 8 bases, with 12 bases spanning the gap. The CDR3 runs 13 residues. CDR3 DNA: TGTGCCAGCAGCTTGCTGGGCTTGGGAGGCTACACCTTC. Encoded protein: CASSLLGLGGYTF.

The rearrangement uses TRBV5-5 and TRBJ1-3; 7 bases are shared with TRBD1. After removal of 6 bases from V and 0 bases from J, the junction contained 9 bases not matched to a gene. The germline V gene encodes CDR1 SGHKS and CDR2 YYEKEE (reference sequence). The CDR3 is made up of 16 amino acids. The CDR3: CASTRGQPSSGNTIYF. The DNA for the CDR3 is TGTGCCAGCACCCGGGGACAGCCGAGCTCTGGAAACACCATATATTTT.

The rearrangement links TRBV3-1 (or the pseudogene TRBV3-2) to TRBJ1-1; the D is unclear. The V end lost 0 bases, the J end lost 0 bases, and 11 bases lay between the germline ends. The CDR3 runs to 16 residues. Germline V gene sequence: CDR1 LGHDT, CDR2 YNNKEL (reference sequence). The DNA for the CDR3 is TGTGCCAGCAGCCAAGATAGTGCAGTGATGAACACTGAAGCTTTCTTT. As protein: CASSQDSAVMNTEAFF.

The chain recombines TRBV27 with TRBJ2-4; 10 bases line up with TRBD1. This CDR3 is built from 22 residues. V was pared by 3 bases and J by 0 bases, with 20 bases of the junction left unmatched. Germline CDR1 is MNHEY and CDR2 is SMNVEV (reference sequence). The CDR3 loop is CASSFRGYGTGVFPGAKNIQYF. The CDR3 nucleotides are TGTGCCAGCAGTTTTCGTGGTTACGGGACAGGGGTTTTTCCGGGAGCCAAAAACATTCAGTACTTC.

DNA for the CDR3: TGTGCCATCAGTGACTCCGATTCCGTGCTGTTTTTT. It codes for CAISDSDSVLFF. The J gene is TRBJ1-4, the V gene TRBV10-3, with unresolved D. V was clipped by 3 bases and J by 14 bases, with 13 bases between them. CDR3 length: 12 residues. CDR1 is ENHRY and CDR2 is SYGVKD in the germline V gene.

The V and J genes are TRBV10-2 and TRBJ2-1; 10 bases map to TRBD2. Germline V gene data show CDR1 as WSHSY and CDR2 as SAAADI. The CDR3 runs 15 residues. With 6 bases clipped from V and 4 bases from J, the junction kept 6 bases outside the gene matches. The CDR3 region has the DNA TGCGCCAGCAGCCTTAGCGGGGGGAGGTACAATGAGCAGTTCTTC. Encoded protein: CASSLSGGRYNEQFF.

CDR3 sequence: CASSLDTTGGTYGYTF. The CDR3 DNA sequence: TGCGCCAGCAGCTTGGACACGACAGGGGGGACCTATGGCTACACCTTC. This chain joins TRBV5-1 and TRBJ1-2; 9 bases line up with TRBD1. J gave up 4 bases and V 0 bases, and 7 bases lay outside the gene matches. Germline V CDR1 and CDR2: SGHRS, YFSETQ. This CDR3 is 16 amino acids long.

V gene TRBV5-8 combines with J gene TRBJ2-5, with D perhaps being TRBD1 or TRBD2 (5 bases each). Germline CDR1 SGHTS, CDR2 YDEGEE. There are 15 residues in the CDR3. Deletions cut 4 bases from V and 1 base from J, with 14 bases between. DNA for the CDR3: TGTGCCAGCAGCCGGGGCTGGGGGTCCCAAGAGACCCAGTACTTC. It is translated as CASSRGWGSQETQYF.

The J gene is TRBJ2-1, the V gene TRBV19, with TRBD1 matching over 8 bases. J gave up 10 bases and V 6 bases, and 20 bases lay outside the gene matches. Germline CDR1 reads LNHDA; CDR2 reads SQIVND (reference sequence). The CDR3 loop spans 17 amino acids. CDR3 sequence reads: CASSVSTRDRNAVEQFF. DNA for the CDR3: TGTGCCAGTAGCGTCTCTACCAGGGACAGGAACGCGGTGGAGCAGTTCTTC.

The chain is built from TRBV3-1 (or the pseudogene TRBV3-2) and TRBJ1-5; weak D call: TRBD1 (6 bases). The V and J ends lost 6 bases and 4 bases respectively, with 10 bases between them. The CDR3 loop spans 13 amino acids. The germline V gene has CDR1 LGHDT and CDR2 YNNKEL (reference sequence). CDR3 nucleotides: TGTGCCAGCAGTCGACAGGTTAATCAGCCCCAGCATTTT. As protein: CASSRQVNQPQHF.

The chain links TRBV6-5 to TRBJ1-4; 7 bases agree with TRBD1. From germline, CDR1 is MNHEY and CDR2 SVGAGI. The CDR3 consists of 15 residues. Trimming at V came to 2 bases and at J to 8 bases, leaving 8 bases not matched to a gene. For the CDR3, the DNA is TGTGCCAGCAGTTACGGGCAGGGGGTGACGGAAAAACTGTTTTTT. Its protein is CASSYGQGVTEKLFF.

This chain links TRBV2 with TRBJ2-3; D may correspond to TRBD1 or TRBD2 (5 bases each). Trimming pared 6 bases from V and 2 bases from J, leaving 15 bases between. The germline gives CDR1 SNHLY, CDR2 FYNNEI. This CDR3 contains 15 residues. CDR3 sequence (DNA): TGTGCCAGCAGCCCGGGACCTTATCTCACAGATACGCAGTATTTT. It codes for CASSPGPYLTDTQYF.

This chain connects TRBV27 to TRBJ2-5; TRBD2 aligns across 11 bases. With 5 bases clipped from V and 5 bases from J, the junction kept 7 bases outside the gene matches. CDR1 and CDR2 from the germline V gene are MNHEY and SMNVEV (reference sequence). CDR3 size: 15 residues. The CDR3 nucleotides read TGTGCCAGCAGTCCAGTAGCGGGGGGGCTGGAGACCCAGTACTTC. Translated, it gives CASSPVAGGLETQYF.